The table lists the clone carrying this T cell receptor beta chain with many counts. Its specificity is unknown. Trimming cost V 3 bases and J 6 bases, with 18 bases left between them. The length of the CDR3 is 15 residues. Germline values: CDR1 LNHDA, CDR2 SQIVND (reference sequence). These data belong to a study of early T cells in non-severe SARS-CoV-2 infection. Study findings and constraints: CD4 and private specificities were missed by VDJdb matching, which favored anti-spike CD8 responses.

TCRdb itself ran the 5' RACE reads through MiXCR, one entry per CDR3 protein. The table shows tens of thousands of distinct CDR3 sequences, with 12% occurring only once. The origin of this receptor is an adult who was a healthcare worker with PCR-confirmed SARS-CoV-2 infection or an uninfected control (not recorded which). The sequencing here drew on whole blood, taken at baseline. The chain combines TRBV19 with TRBJ2-7; TRBD1 might be the D (6 bases). The CDR3 protein is CASSIPGHSHREQYF. The CDR3 coding sequence is TGTGCCAGTAGTATTCCGGGACATTCCCATCGCGAGCAGTACTTC. The variable domain in full, with the rest retrieved from reference TRBV19 and TRBJ2-7, is DGGITQSPKYLFRKEGQNVTLSCEQNLNHDAMYWYRQDPGQGLRLIYYSQIVNDFQKGDIAEGYSVSREKKESFPLTVTSAQKNPTAFYLCASSIPGHSHREQYFGPGTRLTVT.